A selection of T cell receptor beta chains follows, all from one sample in a study of OX40 agonist ivuxolimab in advanced cancers. Sequencing used immunoSEQ multiplex PCR; TCRdb keeps in-frame clones, though not all of them. The sample lists about 20,000 clones, 75% to 80% occurring once. Sequencing used CD4+ or CD8+ T cells sorted from blood, obtained in a trial of the OX40 agonist ivuxolimab. These receptors were taken from an adult with an advanced solid tumor such as melanoma, head and neck, liver or kidney cancer. Each CDR3 is given with its conserved first and last residue. D genes are given only for firm matches. Expanded clones get a size class; other rows say once, few or many, or leave the size out.

J gene | clone size | D gene | V gene | CDR3 protein | CDR3 DNA
TRBJ1-5 | NA | TRBD1 | TRBV19 | CASTSRGRREPQHF | TGTGCCAGTACTTCCAGGGGGCGCCGGGAGCCCCAGCATTTT
TRBJ1-4 | NA | NA | TRBV29-1 | CSARGGPQGNEKLFF | TGCAGCGCAAGAGGGGGGCCTCAAGGTAATGAAAAACTGTTTTTT
TRBJ1-5 | NA | TRBD1 | TRBV2 | CASSPGTGSPRDQPQHF | TGTGCCAGCAGTCCCGGGACAGGGAGTCCCCGTGATCAGCCCCAGCATTTT
TRBJ2-7 | NA | TRBD2 | TRBV11-2 | CASSPGTSGRWGEQYF | TGTGCCAGCAGCCCGGGGACTAGCGGGAGGTGGGGCGAGCAGTACTTC
TRBJ1-2 | NA | NA | TRBV29-1 | CSVEGLGVYGYTF | TGCAGCGTTGAAGGTCTGGGAGTTTATGGCTACACCTTC
TRBJ1-4 | NA | TRBD1 | TRBV5-1 | CASSPRTGGFNEKLFF | TGCGCCAGCAGCCCACGGACAGGGGGATTTAATGAAAAACTGTTTTTT
TRBJ2-4 | NA | TRBD2 | TRBV9 | CASSVGDYKNIQYF | TGTGCCAGCAGCGTAGGGGACTACAAAAACATTCAGTACTTC
TRBJ2-5 | NA | TRBD2 | TRBV4-2 | CASSVSGTSGGTETQYF | TGTGCCAGCAGCGTTAGCGGAACGTCGGGGGGAACGGAGACCCAGTACTTC
TRBJ2-2 | NA | TRBD2 | TRBV4-2 | CASSQEPAGTGELFF | TGTGCCAGCAGCCAAGAACCAGCGGGGACCGGGGAGCTGTTTTTT
TRBJ2-7 | few | TRBD2 | TRBV6-5 | CAISRGGAGSYEQYF | TGTGCCATCTCACGGGGGGGCGCGGGCTCCTACGAGCAGTACTTC
TRBJ1-1 | NA | NA | TRBV4-2 | CASSLGGRAGAEAFF | TGTGCCAGCAGCCTAGGGGGACGGGCGGGGGCTGAAGCTTTCTTT
TRBJ2-1 | medium-sized | NA | TRBV27 | CASTPSSYNEQFF | TGTGCCAGCACGCCCAGCTCCTACAATGAGCAGTTCTTC
TRBJ1-2 | once | NA | TRBV4-1 | CASSRNSDGQVPVNYGYTF | TGCGCCAGCAGCCGTAACAGCGACGGACAAGTGCCCGTTAACTATGGCTACACCTTC
TRBJ2-2 | once | NA | TRBV7-9 | CASSFSTGELFF | TGTGCCAGCAGCTTCAGCACCGGGGAGCTGTTTTTT
TRBJ2-2 | NA | NA | TRBV10-2 | CASSERGGELFF | TGCGCCAGCAGTGAGAGAGGCGGGGAGCTGTTTTTT
TRBJ2-2 | NA | NA | TRBV4-1 | CASSQDPGVGGELFF | TGCGCCAGCAGCCAAGATCCGGGAGTCGGCGGGGAGCTGTTTTTT
TRBJ2-5 | NA | TRBD2 | TRBV27 | CASSFIDGLAGGRVEETQYF | TGTGCCAGCAGTTTTATCGACGGACTAGCGGGGGGGAGGGTTGAAGAGACCCAGTACTTC
TRBJ2-7 | NA | NA | TRBV5-6 | CASSFMTGQYF | TGTGCCAGCAGCTTTATGACAGGACAGTACTTC